The present T cell receptor (beta chain) was sequenced within a study of regulatory and conventional T cells in RAG deficiency. Assay used: immunoSEQ multiplex PCR; TCRdb lists only in-frame clones, some missing. The sample lists 30,000 to 40,000 clones; 89% were seen once. CDR1 is SGHAT, CDR2 FQNNGV, per germline. The CDR3 has 14 amino acids. Trimming shortened V by 5 bases and J by 5 bases, and 15 bases separated the two germline ends. These sequences were also reported in another study, on regulatory T cells. As reported in that work: Primers: 52 TRBV forward and 13 TRBJ reverse.

The TCR sequence derives from a human donor in good health. Sequences were obtained from CD8+ T cells sorted from blood. The chain carries TRBV11-2 and TRBJ1-1; tentative D call: TRBD1 (6 bases). CDR3 nucleotide sequence: TGTGCCAGCAGCCCCACAGGGATCAAGACTGAAGCTTTCTTT. Its translation is CASSPTGIKTEAFF.